The 30 T cell receptor beta chains presented below share a single source sample, sequenced in a study of blood T cell repertoires in COVID-19. Measured with immunoSEQ multiplex PCR; TCRdb has only the in-frame clones, and not every one. This sample has 60,000 to 85,000 clones, with approximately 87% found just once. Specimen: peripheral blood. The receptor source for this set is a man in his fifties or sixties with active COVID-19.

The gene calls are TRBV5-4 and TRBJ2-5; 13 bases fit TRBD2. The V gene's germline CDR1 is SGHNT and CDR2 YYREEE (reference sequence). The CDR3 has 15 amino acids. The V segment lost 4 bases and the J segment 2 bases; nucleotides outside the gene matches: 2. For the CDR3, the DNA is TGTGCCAGCAGCAAGACTAGCGGGGGGCAAGAGACCCAGTACTTC. It translates to CASSKTSGGQETQYF.

This chain links TRBV19 with TRBJ1-4; D perhaps matches TRBD1 (5 bases). Germline assignment: CDR1 LNHDA and CDR2 SQIVND (reference sequence). CDR3 size: 14 residues. Trimming took 8 bases from V and 2 from J, leaving 12 bases between them. The CDR3 DNA is TGTGCCAGTGGCAGGGCGCCGACTAATGAAAAACTGTTTTTT. As protein: CASGRAPTNEKLFF.

This clone was recorded only once. The rearrangement links TRBV19 to TRBJ1-1; the match to TRBD1 covers 7 bases. Germline-derived CDR1 and CDR2 are LNHDA and SQIVND (reference sequence). With 3 bases clipped from V and 1 base from J, the junction kept 11 bases outside the gene matches. There are 17 residues in the CDR3. The CDR3 reads CASSMSGTDSWNTEAFF. The CDR3 coding sequence is TGTGCCAGTAGTATGTCCGGGACAGACAGCTGGAACACTGAAGCTTTCTTT.

CDR3 sequence reads: CASSPTANTEAFF. The CDR3 nucleotides read TGTGCCAGCAGCCCGACAGCGAACACTGAAGCTTTCTTT. The chain has TRBV11-3 and TRBJ1-1; weak D call: TRBD1 (5 bases). Trimming removed 5 bases from V and 1 base from J, with 8 bases in between. CDR3 length: 13 residues. The germline V gene has CDR1 SGHNT and CDR2 YENEEA.

This chain joins TRBV7-9 and TRBJ2-1; 7 bases are shared with TRBD2. Germline trimming cut 2 bases from V and 6 bases from J; bases unmatched to any gene: 7. The CDR3 length is 15 residues. The germline V gene encodes CDR1 SEHNR and CDR2 FQNEAQ (reference sequence). The CDR3 DNA follows: TGTGCCAGCAGCTTATTTGCGGGAGTCACCAATGAGCAGTTCTTC. Its protein is CASSLFAGVTNEQFF.

The chain joins TRBV6-6 to TRBJ2-7; no clear D. Between the trimmed V and J ends, which lost 5 bases and 2 bases, there was a span of 7 bases. This CDR3 has 12 amino acids. Germline CDR1 reads MNHNY; CDR2 reads SVGAGI (reference sequence). DNA for the CDR3: TGTGCCAGCAGTGAGTCTACCTACGAGCAGTACTTC. Amino acid sequence: CASSESTYEQYF.

V gene TRBV24-1 combines with J gene TRBJ1-2, with TRBD1 identical over 8 bases. Germline V gene data show CDR1 as KGHDR and CDR2 as SFDVKD. V lost 4 bases and J lost 7; bases outside the gene matches: 7. The CDR3 loop spans 14 amino acids. CDR3 bases: TGTGCCACCAGTGAAAGGGGACAGGCGGCTGGCTACACCTTC. Encoded protein: CATSERGQAAGYTF.

V is TRBV7-8 and J is TRBJ2-1; TRBD2 matches at 15 bases. Trimming at V came to 5 bases and at J to 7 bases, leaving 3 bases not matched to a gene. Germline V CDR1 and CDR2: SGHVS, FQNEAQ. The length of the CDR3 is 15 residues. CDR3 amino acids: CASSKGLAGGNEQFF. The CDR3 DNA reads TGTGCCAGCAGCAAGGGACTAGCGGGAGGAAATGAGCAGTTCTTC.

This chain uses TRBV24-1 with TRBJ2-1; 9 nucleotides match TRBD1. This CDR3 has 16 residues. CDR1 and CDR2 (germline): KGHDR, SFDVKD. V lost 2 bases, J lost 7 bases, and 8 bases stayed unmatched. The CDR3 loop reads CATSDSRTGVINEQFF. The CDR3 bases are TGTGCCACCAGTGATTCCAGGACAGGGGTGATTAATGAGCAGTTCTTC.

The chain combines TRBV24-1 with TRBJ2-5; 12 positions match TRBD1. J lost 4 bases, V lost 4 bases, and 9 bases had no gene match. Germline CDR1 is KGHDR and CDR2 is SFDVKD. The CDR3 is made up of 17 amino acids. In DNA form, the CDR3 reads TGTGCCACCAGTGAGTCGCCCGGGACAGGGGGCGGAGAGACCCAGTACTTC. It codes for CATSESPGTGGGETQYF.

This chain joins TRBV5-1 and TRBJ2-6, with a tentative D call TRBD1 (5 bases). Looked up from germline, CDR1 is SGHRS and CDR2 is YFSETQ. Trimming took 2 bases from V and 2 from J, leaving 8 bases between them. This CDR3 comprises 15 residues. The CDR3 DNA follows: TGCGCCAGCAGCTTCAGGGTACCTGGGGCCAACGTCCTGACTTTC. This encodes CASSFRVPGANVLTF.

The chain links TRBV20-1 to TRBJ2-7, with TRBD2 matching over 12 bases. CDR1 DFQATT and CDR2 SNEGSKA come from the germline V gene (reference sequence). V trimming: 5 bases; J trimming: 9 bases; junction bases outside the gene matches: 2. There are 11 residues in the CDR3. The CDR3 region has the DNA TGCAGTGCTCAGACTAGCGGGAGGCAGTACTTC. It encodes CSAQTSGRQYF.

A single count supports this clone. The rearrangement joins TRBV11-2 to TRBJ2-3; 7 bases are a match to TRBD2. The V gene end was trimmed by 5 bases and the J gene end by 2 bases; junction bases not matched to a gene: 13. The CDR3 covers 17 residues. Germline assignment: CDR1 SGHAT and CDR2 FQNNGV. CDR3: CASSLVIRSGATDTQYF. The CDR3 DNA reads TGTGCCAGCAGCCTGGTAATTAGGAGCGGGGCCACAGATACGCAGTATTTT.

In this sample, this clone turned up once. The chain uses TRBV9 and TRBJ2-1; D perhaps matches TRBD2 (6 bases). The CDR3 covers 15 residues. Germline V lookup: CDR1 SGDLS, CDR2 YYNGEE. The V end lost 0 bases, the J end lost 6 bases, and 13 bases lay between the germline ends. CDR3 sequence: CASSVVASEANEQFF. CDR3 coding DNA: TGTGCCAGCAGCGTAGTCGCTAGCGAGGCCAATGAGCAGTTCTTC.

This clone has just a few counts. The chain employs TRBV6-2 or TRBV6-3 and TRBJ1-5; TRBD1 is a possible D gene (6 bases). This CDR3 contains 18 residues. Germline CDR1 and CDR2: MNHEY and SVGEGT. V was shortened by 0 bases and J by 2 bases, with 17 bases between the two germline ends. CDR3 nucleotide sequence: TGTGCCAGCAGTTACTCGTTCCGGCAGGGGATTGGCAATCAGCCCCAGCATTTT. Its protein product is CASSYSFRQGIGNQPQHF.

Comments on this clone: An end of the junction differs from the germline gene, which may be a read error. The chain joins TRBV7-7 to TRBJ2-5; D is perhaps TRBD2 (6 bases). The CDR3 spans 15 residues. The V gene's germline CDR1 is SSHAT and CDR2 FNYEAQ (reference sequence). CDR3 in DNA: TGTGCTAGCAGCACCACCGGGGACTCCTTTCGTACCCAGTACTTC. Protein product: CASSTTGDSFRTQYF.

This clone came up a few times. The chain combines TRBV6-5 with TRBJ2-6, with TRBD1 as a possible D gene (6 bases). In germline, CDR1 is MNHEY, CDR2 SVGAGI. Trimming took 0 bases from V and 4 from J, leaving 10 bases between them. The length of the CDR3 is 16 residues. The CDR3 nucleotides are TGTGCCAGCAGTTACTCACAGGGCTCCGGGGCCAACGTCCTGACTTTC. Encoded protein: CASSYSQGSGANVLTF.

V usage is TRBV6-6 and J usage is TRBJ1-3, with TRBD1 as a possible D gene (5 bases). The CDR3 is 15 amino acids. Germline CDR1 reads MNHNY; CDR2 reads SVGAGI (reference sequence). Trimming took 6 bases from V and 4 from J, leaving 16 bases between them. The CDR3 region has the DNA TGTGCCAGCAGGCACGGCGGGACGCCAGGAAACACCATATATTTT. Translated: CASRHGGTPGNTIYF.

The V and J genes are TRBV12-3 or TRBV12-4 and TRBJ1-4; D is undetermined. V lost 6 bases to trimming and J lost 10 bases, with 9 bases between them. This CDR3 region has 11 residues. CDR3 nucleotide sequence: TGTGCCAGCAGCGCGGGTGGAAAACTGTTTTTT. This encodes CASSAGGKLFF.

The J gene is TRBJ2-4, the V gene TRBV10-2; possibly TRBD2 for D (5 bases). Looked up from germline, CDR1 is WSHSY and CDR2 is SAAADI. V shed 8 bases and J shed 9 bases, with 20 bases lying between them. The CDR3 is 14 amino acids. For the CDR3, the DNA is TGCGCCAGCTGGTTAGGAGGAGGTGAAAGCATTCAGTACTTC. Translation: CASWLGGGESIQYF.

This clone appeared once. The chain couples TRBV19 to TRBJ2-7; D is possibly TRBD1 (6 bases). V lost 3 bases and J lost 4, with 22 bases in between. CDR1 LNHDA and CDR2 SQIVND come from the germline V gene (reference sequence). The CDR3 is 17 amino acids. The CDR3 coding sequence is TGTGCCAGTAGTATTGGGACATCCAAGCCGGTGGGTTACGAGCAGTACTTC. It encodes CASSIGTSKPVGYEQYF.

The chain couples TRBV5-5 to TRBJ2-1; perhaps TRBD1 as D (5 bases). The V and J ends lost 4 bases and 10 bases respectively, with 15 bases between them. CDR3 length: 13 residues. Germline V CDR1 and CDR2: SGHKS, YYEKEE (reference sequence). The CDR3, as DNA: TGTGCCAGCAGCCCCAGGGCCGCCGGGGAGCAGTTCTTC. This translates into CASSPRAAGEQFF.

The chain couples TRBV7-9 to TRBJ2-5; D not certain. Per the germline V gene, CDR1 is SEHNR and CDR2 is FQNEAQ (reference sequence). Trimming shortened V by 3 bases and J by 1 base, and 9 bases separated the two germline ends. The CDR3 is 14 residues long. CDR3 sequence reads: CASSFNYFQETQYF. The CDR3 DNA sequence: TGTGCCAGCAGCTTTAATTACTTCCAAGAGACCCAGTACTTC.

The V gene is TRBV5-4, the J gene TRBJ2-1, with D maybe TRBD1 (6 bases). Germline CDR1 and CDR2: SGHNT and YYREEE (reference sequence). The CDR3 consists of 15 residues. Trimming took off 2 bases at V and 2 bases at J, with 11 bases between the two ends. CDR3 nucleotides: TGTGCCAGCAGCTTAGCAGGGGTACCCTACAATGAGCAGTTCTTC. It encodes CASSLAGVPYNEQFF.

The chain recombines TRBV18 with TRBJ1-1; D might be TRBD1 (6 bases). Germline V lookup: CDR1 KGHSH, CDR2 LQKENI. The V gene lost 3 bases and the J gene lost 7 bases, with 12 bases spanning the gap. The CDR3 is 13 residues long. The CDR3 nucleotides read TGTGCCAGCTCACCGGGGGGGGCAGGTGAAGCTTTCTTT. Its protein is CASSPGGAGEAFF. Filled out from reference TRBV18 and TRBJ1-1, the complete variable domain reads NAGVMQNPRHLVRRRGQEARLRCSPMKGHSHVYWYRQLPEEGLKFMVYLQKENIIDESGMPKERFSAEFPKEGPSILRIQQVVRGDSAAYFCASSPGGAGEAFFGQGTRLTVV.

The chain has TRBV7-9 and TRBJ2-1, with 9 bases fitting TRBD1. CDR3 length: 14 residues. CDR1 is SEHNR and CDR2 is FQNEAQ in the germline V gene (reference sequence). The trim removed 3 bases at V and 8 bases at J, leaving 5 bases unmatched. The CDR3 sequence: CASSFGTGTHEQFF. The CDR3 bases are TGTGCCAGCAGCTTCGGGACAGGGACACATGAGCAGTTCTTC. Filled out from reference TRBV7-9 and TRBJ2-1, the complete variable domain reads DTGVSQNPRHKITKRGQNVTFRCDPISEHNRLYWYRQTLGQGPEFLTYFQNEAQLEKSRLLSDRFSAERPKGSFSTLEIQRTEQGDSAMYLCASSFGTGTHEQFFGPGTRLTVL.

V usage is TRBV2 and J usage is TRBJ2-5, with TRBD1 identical over 10 bases. Germline assignment: CDR1 SNHLY and CDR2 FYNNEI. This CDR3 comprises 13 residues. Germline trimming cut 6 bases from V and 4 bases from J; bases unmatched to any gene: 2. CDR3 DNA: TGTGCCAGCAGGGGGACAGGGGTAGAGACCCAGTACTTC. As protein: CASRGTGVETQYF. The whole variable domain, filled in from reference TRBV2 and TRBJ2-5, reads EPEVTQTPSHQVTQMGQEVILRCVPISNHLYFYWYRQILGQKVEFLVSFYNNEISEKSEIFDDQFSVERPDGSNFTLKIRSTKLEDSAMYFCASRGTGVETQYFGPGTRLLVL.

The rearrangement joins TRBV5-4 to TRBJ2-1, with TRBD1 matching over 7 bases. CDR3 length equals 16 residues. J was trimmed by 3 bases and V by 6 bases; bases with no gene match: 12. The germline V gene has CDR1 SGHNT and CDR2 YYREEE (reference sequence). The CDR3 sequence: CASIQDRDSRYNEQFF. CDR3 sequence (DNA): TGTGCCAGCATCCAAGACCGGGACAGCCGCTACAATGAGCAGTTCTTC. Based on the CDR3 plus reference TRBV5-4 and TRBJ2-1, the full variable domain is ETGVTQSPTHLIKTRGQQVTLRCSSQSGHNTVSWYQQALGQGPQFIFQYYREEENGRGNFPPRFSGLQFPNYSSELNVNALELDDSALYLCASIQDRDSRYNEQFFGPGTRLTVL.

The chain links TRBV5-4 to TRBJ2-7, with D possibly TRBD1 on 6 matching bases. The CDR3 has 14 amino acids. With 0 bases removed from V and 1 base from J, the gap between germline ends came to 8 bases. Germline V gene data show CDR1 as SGHNT and CDR2 as YYREEE (reference sequence). CDR3 loop: CASSLGTASYEQYF. The CDR3 DNA is TGTGCCAGCAGCTTGGGGACAGCATCCTACGAGCAGTACTTC.

The chain combines TRBV7-9 with TRBJ2-7, with D possibly TRBD2 on 5 matching bases. Germline CDR1 SEHNR, CDR2 FQNEAQ (reference sequence). The CDR3 covers 14 residues. V was trimmed by 5 bases and J by 0 bases, leaving 11 bases between them. The CDR3 sequence: CASSAAGSSYEQYF. CDR3 DNA sequence: TGTGCCAGCAGCGCCGCGGGCTCCTCCTACGAGCAGTACTTC. Full variable domain (remainder filled in from reference TRBV7-9 and TRBJ2-7): DTGVSQNPRHKITKRGQNVTFRCDPISEHNRLYWYRQTLGQGPEFLTYFQNEAQLEKSRLLSDRFSAERPKGSFSTLEIQRTEQGDSAMYLCASSAAGSSYEQYFGPGTRLTVT.